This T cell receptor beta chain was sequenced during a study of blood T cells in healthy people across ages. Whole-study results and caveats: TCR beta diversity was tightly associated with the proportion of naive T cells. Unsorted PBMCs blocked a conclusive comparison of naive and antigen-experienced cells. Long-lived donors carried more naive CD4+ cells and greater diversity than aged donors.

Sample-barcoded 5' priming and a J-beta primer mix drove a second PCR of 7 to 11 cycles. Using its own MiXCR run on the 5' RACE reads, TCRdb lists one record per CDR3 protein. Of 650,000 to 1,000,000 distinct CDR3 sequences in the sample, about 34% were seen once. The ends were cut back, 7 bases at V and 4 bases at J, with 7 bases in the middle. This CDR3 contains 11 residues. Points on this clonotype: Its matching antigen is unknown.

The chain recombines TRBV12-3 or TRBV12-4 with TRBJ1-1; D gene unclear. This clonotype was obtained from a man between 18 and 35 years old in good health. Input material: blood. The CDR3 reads CASNRGTEAFF. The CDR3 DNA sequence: TGTGCCAGCAATCGGGGCACTGAAGCTTTCTTT.